The 26 T cell receptor beta chains reported below all come from one sample, sequenced in a study of PD-1 blockade in mismatch repair-deficient tumors (dated by TCRdb to the late 2010s). Receptor amplification or capture employed the immunoSEQ multiplex PCR assay. TCRdb limited this immuneACCESS table to in-frame rearrangements with V and J called. A share of clones is missing; checked studies link under half to unresolved V genes, and the rest is unexplained. For this sample there are 100,000 to 150,000 clones; about 85% appear just once. The top ten clones comprise roughly 14% of the sample. The source material was peripheral blood, sampled 44 weeks after starting pembrolizumab. The source is an adult with mismatch repair-deficient cancer.

CDR3 loop: CAWSVPRMLGGYTF. Written as DNA, the CDR3 is TGTGCCTGGAGTGTACCTCGGATGCTGGGAGGCTACACCTTC. The chain couples TRBV30 to TRBJ1-2; D is unresolved. V was pared by 0 bases and J by 8 bases, with 16 bases between. Germline V gene lookup returns CDR1 GTSNPN and CDR2 SVGIG (reference sequence). CDR3 size: 14 residues.

This chain connects TRBV5-1 to TRBJ2-6; D gene unclear. V was cut by 0 bases and J by 0 bases, with 7 bases left in between. CDR3 length: 16 residues. The germline V gene encodes CDR1 SGHRS and CDR2 YFSETQ. The CDR3 sequence: CASSLAPTSGANVLTF. Here the CDR3 DNA reads TGCGCCAGCAGCTTGGCACCAACCTCTGGGGCCAACGTCCTGACTTTC.

The chain couples TRBV7-9 to TRBJ2-5, with D possibly TRBD1 on 6 matching bases. The germline V gene has CDR1 SEHNR and CDR2 FQNEAQ (reference sequence). V lost 4 bases and J 1 base, leaving 22 bases between the germline ends. The CDR3 has 18 residues. CDR3 sequence: CASSSLGRTGWAQETQYF. DNA of the CDR3: TGTGCCAGCAGCTCCTTAGGTCGTACAGGGTGGGCCCAAGAGACCCAGTACTTC. Full variable domain (remainder filled in from reference TRBV7-9 and TRBJ2-5): DTGVSQNPRHKITKRGQNVTFRCDPISEHNRLYWYRQTLGQGPEFLTYFQNEAQLEKSRLLSDRFSAERPKGSFSTLEIQRTEQGDSAMYLCASSSLGRTGWAQETQYFGPGTRLLVL.

The chain combines TRBV5-5 with TRBJ2-6; D possibly corresponds to TRBD1 (6 bases). Per germline, CDR1 SGHKS and CDR2 YYEKEE (reference sequence). The CDR3 is 18 amino acids. V shed 4 bases and J shed 2 bases, with 19 bases lying between them. The CDR3 loop reads CASSPSVFGGTGANVLTF. The CDR3 region has the DNA TGTGCCAGCAGCCCGAGCGTATTTGGGGGCACTGGGGCCAACGTCCTGACTTTC. Full variable domain (remainder filled in from reference TRBV5-5 and TRBJ2-6): DAGVTQSPTHLIKTRGQQVTLRCSPISGHKSVSWYQQVLGQGPQFIFQYYEKEERGRGNFPDRFSARQFPNYSSELNVNALLLGDSALYLCASSPSVFGGTGANVLTFGAGSRLTVL.

V usage is TRBV6-5 and J usage is TRBJ1-3, with 8 nucleotides matching TRBD1. The CDR3 is made up of 11 amino acids. Trimming removed 7 bases from V and 11 bases from J; junction bases left unmatched: 4. CDR1 and CDR2 (germline): MNHEY, SVGAGI. The chain's CDR3 is CASTDRDPIYF. Here the CDR3 DNA reads TGTGCCAGCACGGACAGGGACCCCATATATTTT.

The chain has TRBV6-5 and TRBJ2-1, with 7 bases aligning to TRBD2. This CDR3 spans 15 amino acids. In germline, CDR1 is MNHEY, CDR2 SVGAGI. V shed 5 bases and J 4 bases; nucleotides not matched to a gene: 8. The DNA for the CDR3 is TGTGCCAGCAGTAAAACTAGCGACCCTTACAATGAGCAGTTCTTC. Its translation is CASSKTSDPYNEQFF.

The J gene is TRBJ2-3, the V gene TRBV2; a weak D match, TRBD1 (6 bases). Looked up from germline, CDR1 is SNHLY and CDR2 is FYNNEI. The length of the CDR3 is 17 residues. The V and J ends lost 4 bases and 6 bases respectively, with 23 bases between them. In nucleotides, the CDR3 is TGTGCCAGCAGTGGGATTGCGGACAGTCAAATCCATGATACGCAGTATTTT. This codes for CASSGIADSQIHDTQYF.

V gene TRBV14 combines with J gene TRBJ2-1, with 8 bases fitting TRBD2. The germline gives CDR1 SGHDN, CDR2 FVKESK. The CDR3 is 16 amino acids. Trimming took 2 bases from V and 1 from J; bases not matched to a gene: 4. CDR3 in amino acids: CASSQFLAGSYNEQFF. The CDR3 bases are TGTGCCAGCAGCCAATTCTTAGCGGGATCCTACAATGAGCAGTTCTTC. Full variable domain (outside the CDR3, taken from reference TRBV14 and TRBJ2-1): EAGVTQFPSHSVIEKGQTVTLRCDPISGHDNLYWYRRVMGKEIKFLLHFVKESKQDESGMPNNRFLAERTGGTYSTLKVQPAELEDSGVYFCASSQFLAGSYNEQFFGPGTRLTVL.

The chain links TRBV5-1 to TRBJ2-1; 8 positions match TRBD2. Germline V gene lookup returns CDR1 SGHRS and CDR2 YFSETQ. CDR3 length: 16 amino acids. V shed 2 bases and J 6 bases; nucleotides not matched to a gene: 10. CDR3 DNA sequence: TGCGCCAGCAGCTTCAGAGCGGGAGTAGCCGGCAATGAGCAGTTCTTC. It is translated as CASSFRAGVAGNEQFF.

V is TRBV13 and J is TRBJ2-7; D could derive from TRBD1 or TRBD2 (5 bases each). The V gene's germline CDR1 is PRHDT and CDR2 FYEKMQ (reference sequence). V was trimmed by 0 bases and J by 0 bases, leaving 15 bases between them. The CDR3 consists of 17 residues. CDR3 in amino acids: CASSLGGTSKRSYEQYF. CDR3 coding DNA: TGTGCCAGCAGCTTAGGCGGGACCTCTAAACGCTCCTACGAGCAGTACTTC.

The chain has TRBV5-1 and TRBJ1-1; weak D call: TRBD1 (6 bases). With 4 bases removed from V and 3 bases from J, the gap between germline ends came to 22 bases. The CDR3 extends over 17 amino acids. Germline V lookup: CDR1 SGHRS, CDR2 YFSETQ. The CDR3 is CASSALWGGDVDTEAFF. CDR3 nucleotide sequence: TGCGCCAGCAGCGCCCTTTGGGGGGGCGACGTGGACACTGAAGCTTTCTTT.

The CDR3 reads CASSGGGNQPQHF. The CDR3 coding sequence is TGTGCCAGCAGTGGGGGTGGCAATCAGCCCCAGCATTTT. The genes are TRBV2 and TRBJ1-5; D unclear. Germline CDR1 and CDR2: SNHLY and FYNNEI. CDR3 size: 13 residues. V lost 4 bases and J lost 2, with 6 bases in between.

The rearrangement uses TRBV6-5 and TRBJ1-2, with no clear D. From germline, CDR1 is MNHEY and CDR2 SVGAGI. The CDR3 extends over 13 amino acids. Trimming removed 2 bases from V and 2 bases from J, with 6 bases in between. The CDR3 bases are TGTGCCAGCAGTTACGAGTACAACTATGGCTACACCTTC. Its protein product is CASSYEYNYGYTF.

V usage is TRBV28 and J usage is TRBJ2-1; D is unresolved. The CDR3 is 16 residues long. Between the trimmed V and J ends, which lost 1 base and 5 bases, there was a span of 15 bases. Germline V gene sequence: CDR1 MDHEN, CDR2 SYDVKM. CDR3 loop: CASSLYTSTADNEQFF. Written as DNA, the CDR3 is TGTGCCAGCAGTTTATATACTTCAACGGCCGACAATGAGCAGTTCTTC.

This sequence joins TRBV5-4 and TRBJ1-1; tentatively, D is TRBD1 (6 bases). Germline-derived CDR1 and CDR2 are SGHNT and YYREEE (reference sequence). The CDR3 is 14 amino acids. The V and J ends lost 0 bases and 7 bases respectively, with 13 bases between them. CDR3 region: CASSLERTALEAFF. The CDR3 bases are TGTGCCAGCAGCTTGGAAAGGACAGCCCTTGAAGCTTTCTTT.

The gene calls are TRBV4-3 and TRBJ2-1; no reliable D call. V lost 0 bases and J lost 0, with 12 bases in between. The CDR3 runs to 17 residues. Germline V CDR1 and CDR2: LGHNA, YSLEER. This CDR3 is CASSQDFRLSSYNEQFF. In DNA form, the CDR3 reads TGCGCCAGCAGCCAAGATTTTCGTTTGAGCTCCTACAATGAGCAGTTCTTC.

The table lists this clone with a few counts. This rearrangement joins TRBV27 to TRBJ2-7; no definite D call. Germline V gives CDR1 MNHEY, CDR2 SMNVEV (reference sequence). Trimming took 0 bases from V and 9 from J, leaving 12 bases between them. CDR3 length equals 13 residues. Here the CDR3 DNA reads TGTGCCAGCAGTTTATCGATAGGTTACTGGCAGTACTTC. Translation: CASSLSIGYWQYF.

The V and J genes are TRBV19 and TRBJ2-3; 11 bases fit TRBD2. V lost 2 bases and J lost 5; bases outside the gene matches: 9. This CDR3 comprises 17 residues. The germline gives CDR1 LNHDA, CDR2 SQIVND (reference sequence). CDR3 in DNA: TGTGCCAGTAGTATACTTGCGACTAGCGGGATACAAGATACGCAGTATTTT. Its translation is CASSILATSGIQDTQYF.

The V and J genes are TRBV7-9 and TRBJ2-5; 7 bases map to TRBD1. J lost 4 bases, V lost 5 bases, and 16 bases had no gene match. Germline assignment: CDR1 SEHNR and CDR2 FQNEAQ (reference sequence). This CDR3 has 17 amino acids. The CDR3 protein is CASSPYGTVVSRETQYF. DNA of the CDR3: TGTGCCAGCAGCCCGTACGGGACAGTAGTTTCCAGAGAGACCCAGTACTTC.

This chain joins TRBV9 and TRBJ2-6, with D possibly called TRBD1 or TRBD2 (5 bases each). The length of the CDR3 is 15 residues. CDR1 is SGDLS and CDR2 is YYNGEE in the germline V gene. V lost 0 bases, J lost 4 bases, and 8 bases lay in between. The CDR3 is CASSVVGTGANVLTF. CDR3 DNA: TGTGCCAGCAGCGTAGTAGGGACCGGGGCCAACGTCCTGACTTTC.

The chain uses TRBV10-1 and TRBJ2-2, with a possible D match to TRBD1 (5 bases). In germline, CDR1 is WNHNN, CDR2 SYGVQD (reference sequence). The CDR3 runs to 13 residues. Trimming left V 3 bases short and J 5 bases short, with 7 bases between. CDR3 loop: CASSESGTGELFF. CDR3 bases: TGCGCCAGCAGTGAATCAGGGACCGGGGAGCTGTTTTTT.

The chain recombines TRBV10-3 with TRBJ2-1; D not certain. This CDR3 is 13 amino acids long. The germline CDR1 and CDR2 sequences are ENHRY and SYGVKD. The V gene lost 5 bases and the J gene lost 5 bases, with 10 bases spanning the gap. Here the CDR3 DNA reads TGTGCCATCAGTTCTCGAGGAAACAATGAGCAGTTCTTC. Protein sequence: CAISSRGNNEQFF.

This clone was recorded only once. The gene calls are TRBV7-9 and TRBJ1-3; 9 nucleotides align to TRBD1. The CDR3 length is 16 residues. The V gene's germline CDR1 is SEHNR and CDR2 FQNEAQ (reference sequence). J gave up 4 bases and V 4 bases, and 8 bases lay outside the gene matches. CDR3 in amino acids: CASSSTGTGLGNTIYF. CDR3 coding DNA: TGTGCCAGCAGCTCAACCGGGACAGGGCTAGGAAACACCATATATTTT.

This chain connects TRBV7-2 to TRBJ2-7; D perhaps matches TRBD1 (6 bases). The CDR3 consists of 14 residues. From germline, CDR1 is SGHTA and CDR2 FQGNSA. Trimming pared 5 bases from V and 5 bases from J, leaving 16 bases between. Written as DNA, the CDR3 is TGTGCCAGCAGCCCCGACAGGCAAAGGAACGAGCAGTACTTC. It encodes CASSPDRQRNEQYF.

V is TRBV10-3 and J is TRBJ2-4, with D uncertain. The CDR3 covers 18 residues. Germline V gene sequence: CDR1 ENHRY, CDR2 SYGVKD. The V end lost 0 bases, the J end lost 3 bases, and 18 bases lay between the germline ends. This chain's CDR3 is CAISESLSERLFKNIQYF. Written as DNA, the CDR3 is TGTGCCATCAGTGAGTCCCTTTCCGAGCGACTTTTCAAAAACATTCAGTACTTC.

The chain couples TRBV11-3 to TRBJ2-1; 8 nucleotides align to TRBD2. The trim removed 6 bases at V and 5 bases at J, leaving 9 bases unmatched. The CDR3 spans 15 residues. Germline-derived CDR1 and CDR2 are SGHNT and YENEEA. CDR3 in DNA: TGTGCCAGCAGTCGGGGGGGAGCGGGAGACAATGAGCAGTTCTTC. Translation: CASSRGGAGDNEQFF.